One and the same sample provided the 9 T cell receptor beta chains below, sequenced in a study of blood T cell dynamics during melanoma immunotherapy. The method was immunoSEQ multiplex PCR; TCRdb's version includes in-frame clones alone and lacks a portion of them. The sample contains about 11,000 clones, 80% to 85% of which appear only once. Time point described: week 3, after first cycle of checkpoint inhibitor. The sequencing here drew on blood, taken from a patient treated with checkpoint blockade. The receptors originated from a human donor with melanoma.

This chain joins TRBV4-3 and TRBJ2-5; D not certain. With 0 bases removed from V and 5 bases from J, the gap between germline ends came to 16 bases. Germline values: CDR1 LGHNA, CDR2 YSLEER. This CDR3 region has 16 residues. The CDR3 region is CASSQDARNLVETQYF. In DNA form, the CDR3 reads TGCGCCAGCAGCCAAGATGCTAGGAATTTGGTGGAGACCCAGTACTTC.

The chain carries TRBV18 and TRBJ2-1, with a possible D match to TRBD2 (5 bases). The germline V gene has CDR1 KGHSH and CDR2 LQKENI. This CDR3 is built from 13 residues. V was pared by 3 bases and J by 6 bases, with 9 bases between. The CDR3 sequence: CASSPDSGNEQFF. CDR3 nucleotides: TGTGCCAGCTCACCGGACTCGGGCAATGAGCAGTTCTTC.

The V call is TRBV7-2, the J call TRBJ1-1, with TRBD1 as a possible D gene (5 bases). Germline V gene lookup returns CDR1 SGHTA and CDR2 FQGNSA. The CDR3 spans 12 residues. Deletions cut 4 bases from V and 10 bases from J, with 13 bases between. The CDR3 loop reads CASSWSGTPAFF. CDR3 coding DNA: TGTGCCAGCAGCTGGTCCGGGACCCCAGCTTTCTTT.

The chain links TRBV7-7 to TRBJ1-6; a possible D gene is TRBD1 (5 bases). CDR3 length: 14 amino acids. Germline CDR1 SSHAT, CDR2 FNYEAQ (reference sequence). V dropped 5 bases and J dropped 10 bases, with 15 bases sitting between them. CDR3 in amino acids: CASSLGTAGSPLHF. The CDR3 nucleotides are TGTGCCAGCAGCCTTGGGACCGCGGGGTCACCCCTCCACTTT.

The CDR3: CASSPEEGSHEQYF. The CDR3 nucleotides read TGTGCCAGCAGCCCCGAGGAGGGAAGCCACGAGCAGTACTTC. The chain links TRBV6-5 to TRBJ2-7, with D possibly TRBD2 on 6 matching bases. CDR1 is MNHEY, CDR2 SVGAGI, per germline. The CDR3 extends over 14 amino acids. The ends were cut back, 6 bases at V and 5 bases at J, with 17 bases in the middle.

The DNA of the CDR3 is TGTGCCAGCAGCTCCCAGGGACTAAATACAGAGACCCAGTACTTC. It yields the protein CASSSQGLNTETQYF. V gene TRBV5-4 combines with J gene TRBJ2-5; 7 positions agree with TRBD2. The CDR3 contains 15 residues. In germline, CDR1 is SGHNT, CDR2 YYREEE (reference sequence). Trimming at V came to 3 bases and at J to 4 bases, leaving 9 bases not matched to a gene.

The gene calls are TRBV5-8 and TRBJ1-3; no definite D call. The germline gives CDR1 SGHTS, CDR2 YDEGEE. V lost 0 bases and J 0 bases, leaving 7 bases between the germline ends. The CDR3 covers 15 residues. The CDR3 is CASSLGHSSGNTIYF. The CDR3 nucleotides are TGTGCCAGCAGCTTGGGCCACAGCTCTGGAAACACCATATATTTT.

The rearrangement joins TRBV28 to TRBJ1-5; TRBD1 is a possible D gene (6 bases). Germline V gene sequence: CDR1 MDHEN, CDR2 SYDVKM. Trimming stripped 7 bases from V and 4 bases from J, with 17 bases between. The CDR3 spans 15 residues. CDR3 bases: TGTGCCAGCAATCTACCAGGGACATCGAATCAGCCCCAGCATTTT. As protein: CASNLPGTSNQPQHF.

The chain employs TRBV7-9 and TRBJ2-3; D possibly uses TRBD1 or TRBD2 (5 bases each). CDR3 length: 13 amino acids. Germline V gives CDR1 SEHNR, CDR2 FQNEAQ (reference sequence). V was shortened by 5 bases and J by 4 bases, with 10 bases between the two germline ends. CDR3 nucleotide sequence: TGTGCCAGCAGCCCCCGGGGCCCAGATACGCAGTATTTT. Translated, it gives CASSPRGPDTQYF.